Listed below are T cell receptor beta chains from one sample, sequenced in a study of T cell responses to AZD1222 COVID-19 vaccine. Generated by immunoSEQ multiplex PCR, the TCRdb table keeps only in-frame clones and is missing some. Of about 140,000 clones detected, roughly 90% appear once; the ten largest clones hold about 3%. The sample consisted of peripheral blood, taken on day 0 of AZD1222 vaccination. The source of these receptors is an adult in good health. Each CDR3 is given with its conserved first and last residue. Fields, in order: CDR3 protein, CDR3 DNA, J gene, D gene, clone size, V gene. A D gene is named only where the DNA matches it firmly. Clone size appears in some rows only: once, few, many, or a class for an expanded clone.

CDR3: CASSEDGSNEAFF
DNA: TGTGCCAGCAGCGAGGACGGTTCAAATGAAGCTTTCTTT
J: TRBJ1-1
D: .
size: .
V: TRBV9

CDR3: CASSLGSQETQYF
DNA: TGTGCCAGCAGCTTGGGTAGCCAAGAGACCCAGTACTTC
J: TRBJ2-5
D: .
size: few
V: TRBV5-5

CDR3: CASSLRRELSEQFF
DNA: TGTGCCAGCAGCTTGAGGCGGGAGCTAAGTGAGCAGTTCTTC
J: TRBJ2-1
D: TRBD2
size: .
V: TRBV5-4

CDR3: CASAGGLDTGELFF
DNA: TGTGCCAGCGCAGGGGGACTCGACACCGGGGAGCTGTTTTTT
J: TRBJ2-2
D: .
size: .
V: TRBV18

CDR3: CASLRTSGFLSYNEQFF
DNA: TGTGCCAGCCTGAGAACTAGCGGGTTCCTCTCCTACAATGAGCAGTTCTTC
J: TRBJ2-1
D: TRBD2
size: few
V: TRBV28

CDR3: CASSEDGSPNYGYTF
DNA: TGTGCCAGCAGTGAAGACGGGAGCCCTAACTATGGCTACACCTTC
J: TRBJ1-2
D: .
size: .
V: TRBV6-1

CDR3: CASSLVAGDPYTSYEQYF
DNA: TGTGCCAGCAGCTTAGTTGCGGGAGACCCCTATACCTCCTACGAGCAGTACTTC
J: TRBJ2-7
D: TRBD2
size: .
V: TRBV7-2

CDR3: CASGTGSDYGYTF
DNA: TGTGCCAGTGGGACAGGGTCGGACTATGGCTACACCTTC
J: TRBJ1-2
D: .
size: many
V: TRBV21-1

CDR3: CASSPTGSFSTNEKLFF
DNA: TGTGCCAGCAGCCCTACGGGATCCTTCTCAACTAATGAAAAACTGTTTTTT
J: TRBJ1-4
D: .
size: .
V: TRBV3-1/TRBV3-2

CDR3: CASSYEQLYGYTF
DNA: TGTGCCAGCAGTTACGAGCAGCTCTATGGCTACACCTTC
J: TRBJ1-2
D: .
size: .
V: TRBV6-6

CDR3: CASRQTGTGDGYTF
DNA: TGTGCCAGCAGACAAACCGGGACAGGGGACGGCTACACCTTC
J: TRBJ1-2
D: TRBD1
size: few
V: TRBV3-1/TRBV3-2

CDR3: CASSTLDSFYSGNTIYF
DNA: TGTGCCAGTAGTACTTTGGACAGCTTTTACTCTGGAAACACCATATATTTT
J: TRBJ1-3
D: .
size: .
V: TRBV19

CDR3: CASSSSLRGQFF
DNA: TGTGCCAGCAGTTCCTCCCTTCGAGGGCAGTTCTTC
J: TRBJ2-1
D: .
size: .
V: TRBV6-2/TRBV6-3

CDR3: CASSPGGRDTGELFF
DNA: TGTGCCAGCAGTCCGGGGGGCAGGGACACCGGGGAGCTGTTTTTT
J: TRBJ2-2
D: .
size: .
V: TRBV6-2/TRBV6-3

CDR3: CASSSRTSGFTGELFF
DNA: TGCGCCAGCAGCTCCCGGACTAGCGGATTCACCGGGGAGCTGTTTTTT
J: TRBJ2-2
D: TRBD2
size: .
V: TRBV4-1

CDR3: CASSPQLNRWNTEAFF
DNA: TGTGCCAGCAGTCCCCAACTCAACCGATGGAACACTGAAGCTTTCTTT
J: TRBJ1-1
D: .
size: .
V: TRBV27

CDR3: CASRDGTVAGELFF
DNA: TGTGCCAGCAGGGACGGGACAGTAGCCGGGGAGCTGTTTTTT
J: TRBJ2-2
D: TRBD1
size: .
V: TRBV27

CDR3: CASSLLRRGDPEGETQYF
DNA: TGTGCCAGCAGTTTGTTGCGTCGGGGGGACCCCGAAGGAGAGACCCAGTACTTC
J: TRBJ2-5
D: TRBD2
size: .
V: TRBV28

CDR3: CASSQESGGSEAFF
DNA: TGCGCCAGCAGCCAAGAGTCAGGGGGGTCTGAAGCTTTCTTT
J: TRBJ1-1
D: TRBD1
size: .
V: TRBV4-3

CDR3: CASSRPGTGKYGYTF
DNA: TGTGCCAGCAGTCGTCCCGGGACAGGGAAGTATGGCTACACCTTC
J: TRBJ1-2
D: TRBD1
size: few
V: TRBV5-4

CDR3: CASSRDIQRYSNQPQHF
DNA: TGCGCCAGCAGTCGGGACATTCAAAGATATAGCAATCAGCCCCAGCATTTT
J: TRBJ1-5
D: .
size: .
V: TRBV4-1

CDR3: CASSYGGRHTEAFF
DNA: TGTGCCAGCAGTTACGGAGGGCGCCACACTGAAGCTTTCTTT
J: TRBJ1-1
D: .
size: .
V: TRBV6-5

CDR3: CASSHNRGQLLGYTF
DNA: TGCGCCAGCAGCCATAACAGGGGGCAGCTATTAGGCTACACCTTC
J: TRBJ1-2
D: TRBD1
size: .
V: TRBV4-1

CDR3: CASTITGALQETQYF
DNA: TGCGCCAGCACCATAACAGGGGCTCTCCAAGAGACCCAGTACTTC
J: TRBJ2-5
D: TRBD1
size: .
V: TRBV5-1

CDR3: CASSEGSGSGAYNEQFF
DNA: TGTGCCAGCAGCGAGGGGAGCGGTAGCGGGGCTTACAATGAGCAGTTCTTC
J: TRBJ2-1
D: TRBD2
size: .
V: TRBV9

CDR3: CASSQGEFEAFF
DNA: TGTGCCAGCAGCCAAGGGGAGTTCGAAGCTTTCTTT
J: TRBJ1-1
D: .
size: .
V: TRBV13

CDR3: CASTKNWDVVNNEQFF
DNA: TGTGCCAGCACGAAGAATTGGGACGTAGTAAACAATGAGCAGTTCTTC
J: TRBJ2-1
D: .
size: .
V: TRBV7-9